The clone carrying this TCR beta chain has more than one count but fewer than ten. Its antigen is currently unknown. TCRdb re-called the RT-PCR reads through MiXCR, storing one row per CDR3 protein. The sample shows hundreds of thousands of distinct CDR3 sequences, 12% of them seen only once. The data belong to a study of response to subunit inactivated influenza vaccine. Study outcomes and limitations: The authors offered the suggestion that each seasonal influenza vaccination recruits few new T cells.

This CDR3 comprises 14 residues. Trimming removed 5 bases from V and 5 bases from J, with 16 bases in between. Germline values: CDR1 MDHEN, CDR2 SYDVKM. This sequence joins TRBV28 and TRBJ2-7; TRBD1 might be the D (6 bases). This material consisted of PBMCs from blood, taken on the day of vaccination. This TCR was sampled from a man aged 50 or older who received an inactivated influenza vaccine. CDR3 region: CASSQQGWGHEQYF. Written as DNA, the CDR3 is TGTGCCAGCAGTCAACAGGGATGGGGCCACGAGCAGTACTTC.